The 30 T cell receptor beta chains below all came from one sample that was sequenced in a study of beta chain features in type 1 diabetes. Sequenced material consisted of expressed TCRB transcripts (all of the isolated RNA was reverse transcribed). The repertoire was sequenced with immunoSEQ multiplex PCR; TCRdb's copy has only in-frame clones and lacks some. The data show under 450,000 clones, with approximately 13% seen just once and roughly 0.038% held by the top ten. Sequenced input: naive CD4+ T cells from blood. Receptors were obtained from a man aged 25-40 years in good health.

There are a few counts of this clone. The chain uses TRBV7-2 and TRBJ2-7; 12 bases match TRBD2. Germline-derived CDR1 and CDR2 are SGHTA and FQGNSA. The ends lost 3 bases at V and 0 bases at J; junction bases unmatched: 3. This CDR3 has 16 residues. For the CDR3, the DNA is TGTGCCAGCAGCTTGACTAGCGGGGGCCTCTCCTACGAGCAGTACTTC. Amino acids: CASSLTSGGLSYEQYF.

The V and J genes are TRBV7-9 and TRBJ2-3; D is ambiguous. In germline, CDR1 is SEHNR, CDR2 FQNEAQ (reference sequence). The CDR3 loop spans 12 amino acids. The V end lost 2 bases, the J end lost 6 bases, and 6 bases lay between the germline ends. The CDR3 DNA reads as TGTGCCAGCAGCTTACTGTTTGATACGCAGTATTTT. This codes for CASSLLFDTQYF.

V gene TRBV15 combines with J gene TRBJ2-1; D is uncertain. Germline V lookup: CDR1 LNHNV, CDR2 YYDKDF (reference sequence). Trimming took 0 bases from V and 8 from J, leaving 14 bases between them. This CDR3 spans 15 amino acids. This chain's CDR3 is CATSRDGRQIDEQFF. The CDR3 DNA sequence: TGTGCCACCAGCAGAGATGGTAGGCAAATCGATGAGCAGTTCTTC. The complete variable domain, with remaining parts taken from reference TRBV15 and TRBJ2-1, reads DAMVIQNPRYQVTQFGKPVTLSCSQTLNHNVMYWYQQKSSQAPKLLFHYYDKDFNNEADTPDNFQSRRPNTSFCFLDIRSPGLGDTAMYLCATSRDGRQIDEQFFGPGTRLTVL.

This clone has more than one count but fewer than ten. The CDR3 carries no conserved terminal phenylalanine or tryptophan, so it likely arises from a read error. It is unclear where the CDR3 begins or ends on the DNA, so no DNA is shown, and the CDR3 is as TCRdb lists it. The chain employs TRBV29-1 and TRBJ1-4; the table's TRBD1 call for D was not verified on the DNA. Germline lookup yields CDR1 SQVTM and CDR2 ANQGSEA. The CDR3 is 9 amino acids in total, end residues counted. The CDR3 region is CSVRRGSRS.

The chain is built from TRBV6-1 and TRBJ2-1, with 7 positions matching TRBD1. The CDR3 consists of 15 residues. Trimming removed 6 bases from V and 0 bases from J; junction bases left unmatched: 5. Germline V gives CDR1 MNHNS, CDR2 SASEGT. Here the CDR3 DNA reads TGTGCCAGCAGATCGGGGACAGCCTCCTACAATGAGCAGTTCTTC. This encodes CASRSGTASYNEQFF.

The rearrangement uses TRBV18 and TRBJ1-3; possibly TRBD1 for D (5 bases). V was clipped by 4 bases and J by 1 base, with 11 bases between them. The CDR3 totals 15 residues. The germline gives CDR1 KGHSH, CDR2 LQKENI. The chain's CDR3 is CASSLPGSSGNTIYF. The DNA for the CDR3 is TGTGCCAGCTCACTGCCAGGGTCGTCTGGAAACACCATATATTTT.

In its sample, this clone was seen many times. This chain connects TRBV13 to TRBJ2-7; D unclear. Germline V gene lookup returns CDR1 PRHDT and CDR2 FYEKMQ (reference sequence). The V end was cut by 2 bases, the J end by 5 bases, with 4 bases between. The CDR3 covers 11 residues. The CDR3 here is CASSLTNEQYF. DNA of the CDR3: TGTGCCAGCAGCTTAACCAACGAGCAGTACTTC.

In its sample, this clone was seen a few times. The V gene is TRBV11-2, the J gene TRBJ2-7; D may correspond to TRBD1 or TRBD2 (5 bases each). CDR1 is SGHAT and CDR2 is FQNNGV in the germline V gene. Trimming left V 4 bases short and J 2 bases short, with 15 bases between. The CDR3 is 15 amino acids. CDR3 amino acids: CASSSLRDQTYEQYF. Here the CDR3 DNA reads TGTGCCAGCAGCTCCCTCCGGGACCAGACCTACGAGCAGTACTTC.

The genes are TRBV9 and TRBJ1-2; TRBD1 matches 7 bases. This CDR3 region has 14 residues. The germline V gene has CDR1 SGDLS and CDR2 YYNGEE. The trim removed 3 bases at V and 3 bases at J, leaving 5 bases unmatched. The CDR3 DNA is TGTGCCAGCAGCGCCCTGACAGGGTACTATGGCTACACCTTC. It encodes CASSALTGYYGYTF.

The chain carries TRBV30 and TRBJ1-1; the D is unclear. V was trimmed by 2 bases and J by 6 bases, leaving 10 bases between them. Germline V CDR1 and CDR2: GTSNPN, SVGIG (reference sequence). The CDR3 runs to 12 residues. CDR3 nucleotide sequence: TGTGCCTGGAGTTCCAGTTCGTCTGAAGCTTTCTTT. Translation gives CAWSSSSSEAFF.

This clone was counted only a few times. CDR3 sequence: CSVEDYETQYF. In DNA, the CDR3 is TGCAGCGTTGAAGATTATGAGACCCAGTACTTC. V and J are TRBV29-1 and TRBJ2-5; no clear D gene. CDR3 length: 11 residues. Trimming left V 0 bases short and J 5 bases short, with 4 bases between. Germline CDR1 and CDR2: SQVTM and ANQGSEA.

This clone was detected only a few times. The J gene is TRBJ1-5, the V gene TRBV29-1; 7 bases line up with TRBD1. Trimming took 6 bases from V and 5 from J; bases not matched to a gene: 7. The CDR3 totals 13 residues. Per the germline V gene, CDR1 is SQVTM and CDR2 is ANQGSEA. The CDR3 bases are TGCAGCGTGGGGGCAGGGGGGTATCAGCCCCAGCATTTT. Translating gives CSVGAGGYQPQHF.

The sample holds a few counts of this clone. The CDR3 nucleotides read TGTGCCAGCAGCCAAAACTTCGGTGCGAACACCGGGGAGCTGTTTTTT. Encoded protein: CASSQNFGANTGELFF. This chain connects TRBV14 to TRBJ2-2, with D hard to call. CDR3 length: 16 residues. The V gene's germline CDR1 is SGHDN and CDR2 FVKESK. The V end lost 2 bases, the J end lost 0 bases, and 10 bases lay between the germline ends.

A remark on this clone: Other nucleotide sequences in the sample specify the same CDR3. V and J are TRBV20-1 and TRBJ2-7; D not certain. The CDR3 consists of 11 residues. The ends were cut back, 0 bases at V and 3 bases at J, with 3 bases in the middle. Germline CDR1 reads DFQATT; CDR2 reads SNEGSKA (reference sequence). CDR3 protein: CSARDSYEQYF. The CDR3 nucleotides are TGCAGTGCTAGAGATAGCTACGAGCAGTACTTC.

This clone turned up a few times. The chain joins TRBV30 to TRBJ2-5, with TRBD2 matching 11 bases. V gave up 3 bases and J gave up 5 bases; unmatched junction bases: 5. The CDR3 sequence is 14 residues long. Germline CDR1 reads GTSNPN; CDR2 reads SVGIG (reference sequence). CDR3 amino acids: CAWSLAGGWETQYF. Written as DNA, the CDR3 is TGTGCCTGGAGCCTAGCGGGAGGATGGGAGACCCAGTACTTC.

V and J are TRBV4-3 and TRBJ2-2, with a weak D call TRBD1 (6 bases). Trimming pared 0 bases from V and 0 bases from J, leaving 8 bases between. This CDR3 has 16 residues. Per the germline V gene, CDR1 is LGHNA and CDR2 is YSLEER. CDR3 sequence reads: CASSQETGANTGELFF. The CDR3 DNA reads TGCGCCAGCAGCCAAGAGACAGGCGCGAACACCGGGGAGCTGTTTTTT.

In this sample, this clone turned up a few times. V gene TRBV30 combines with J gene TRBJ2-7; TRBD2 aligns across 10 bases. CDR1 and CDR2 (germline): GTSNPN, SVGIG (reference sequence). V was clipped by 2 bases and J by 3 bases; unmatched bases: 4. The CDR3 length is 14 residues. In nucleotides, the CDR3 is TGTGCCTGGAGTTCTAGCGGGGGCTACTACGAGCAGTACGTC. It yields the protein CAWSSSGGYYEQYV.

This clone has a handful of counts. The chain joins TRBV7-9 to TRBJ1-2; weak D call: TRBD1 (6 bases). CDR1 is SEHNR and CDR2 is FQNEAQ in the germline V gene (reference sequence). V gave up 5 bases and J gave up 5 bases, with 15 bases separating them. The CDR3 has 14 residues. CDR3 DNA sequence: TGTGCCAGCAGCGAACGACAGGCCCCATATGGCTACACCTTC. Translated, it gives CASSERQAPYGYTF.

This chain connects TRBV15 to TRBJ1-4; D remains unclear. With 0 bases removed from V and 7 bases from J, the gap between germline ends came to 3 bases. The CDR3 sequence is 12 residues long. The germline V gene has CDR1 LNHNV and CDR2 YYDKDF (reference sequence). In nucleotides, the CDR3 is TGTGCCACCAGCAGAGAGGGTGAAAAACTGTTTTTT. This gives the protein CATSREGEKLFF.

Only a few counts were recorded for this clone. CDR3 loop: CASRNRNPPLHF. The CDR3 DNA reads TGTGCCAGCAGGAACAGGAACCCACCCCTCCACTTT. The chain links TRBV25-1 to TRBJ1-6, with D possibly being TRBD1 (5 bases). The CDR3 loop spans 12 amino acids. Trimming stripped 6 bases from V and 11 bases from J, with 11 bases between. Germline-derived CDR1 and CDR2 are MGHDK and SYGVNS.

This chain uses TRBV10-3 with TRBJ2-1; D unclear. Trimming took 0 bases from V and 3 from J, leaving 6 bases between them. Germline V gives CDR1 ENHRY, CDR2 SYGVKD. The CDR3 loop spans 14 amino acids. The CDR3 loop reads CAISESPNYNEQFF. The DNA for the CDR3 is TGTGCCATCAGTGAGTCCCCAAACTACAATGAGCAGTTCTTC.

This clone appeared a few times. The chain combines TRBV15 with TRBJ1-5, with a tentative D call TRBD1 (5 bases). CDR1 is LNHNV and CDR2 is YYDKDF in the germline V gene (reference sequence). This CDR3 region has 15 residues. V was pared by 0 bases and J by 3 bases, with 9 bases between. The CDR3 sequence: CATSRDGGANQPQHF. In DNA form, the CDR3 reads TGTGCCACCAGCAGAGATGGCGGGGCCAATCAGCCCCAGCATTTT.

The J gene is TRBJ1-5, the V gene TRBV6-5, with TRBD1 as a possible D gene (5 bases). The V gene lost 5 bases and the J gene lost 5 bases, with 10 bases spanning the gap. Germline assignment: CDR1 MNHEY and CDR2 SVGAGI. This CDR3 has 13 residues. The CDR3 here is CASSLREHQPQHF. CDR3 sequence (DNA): TGTGCCAGCAGTCTCAGGGAGCATCAGCCCCAGCATTTT.

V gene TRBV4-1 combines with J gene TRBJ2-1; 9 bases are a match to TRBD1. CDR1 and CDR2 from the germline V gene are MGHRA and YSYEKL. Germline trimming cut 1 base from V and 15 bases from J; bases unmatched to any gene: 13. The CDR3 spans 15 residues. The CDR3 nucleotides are TGCGCCAGCAGCCAAGGGACAGGGGATATATCTCTTCGGTTCTTC. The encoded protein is CASSQGTGDISLRFF.

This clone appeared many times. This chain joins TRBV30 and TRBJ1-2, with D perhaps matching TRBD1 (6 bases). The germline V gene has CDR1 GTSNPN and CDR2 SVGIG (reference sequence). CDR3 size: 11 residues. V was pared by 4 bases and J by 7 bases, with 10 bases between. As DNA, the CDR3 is TGTGCCTGGAAACAGGGCGGTGGCTACACCTTC. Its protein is CAWKQGGGYTF.

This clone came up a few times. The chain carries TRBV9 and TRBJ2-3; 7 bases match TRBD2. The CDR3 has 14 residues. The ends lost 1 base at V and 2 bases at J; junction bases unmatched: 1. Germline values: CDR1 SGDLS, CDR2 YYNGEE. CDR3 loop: CASSVSGTTDTQYF. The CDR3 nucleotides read TGTGCCAGCAGCGTAAGCGGGACCACAGATACGCAGTATTTT. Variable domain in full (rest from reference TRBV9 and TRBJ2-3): DSGVTQTPKHLITATGQRVTLRCSPRSGDLSVYWYQQSLDQGLQFLIQYYNGEERAKGNILERFSAQQFPDLHSELNLSSLELGDSALYFCASSVSGTTDTQYFGPGTRLTVL.

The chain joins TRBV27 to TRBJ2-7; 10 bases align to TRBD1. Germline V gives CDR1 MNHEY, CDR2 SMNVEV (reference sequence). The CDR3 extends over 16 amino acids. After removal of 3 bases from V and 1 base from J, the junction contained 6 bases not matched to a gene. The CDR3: CASSFPDRGLSYEQYV. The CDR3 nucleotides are TGTGCCAGCAGTTTTCCCGACAGGGGGCTGTCCTACGAGCAGTACGTC.

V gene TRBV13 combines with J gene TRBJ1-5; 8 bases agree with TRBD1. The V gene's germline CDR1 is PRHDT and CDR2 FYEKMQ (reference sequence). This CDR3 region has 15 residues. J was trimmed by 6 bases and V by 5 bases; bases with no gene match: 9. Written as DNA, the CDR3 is TGTGCCAGCAGCCGTTCAGGGGGCTCGGGTCAGCCCCAGCATTTT. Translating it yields CASSRSGGSGQPQHF.

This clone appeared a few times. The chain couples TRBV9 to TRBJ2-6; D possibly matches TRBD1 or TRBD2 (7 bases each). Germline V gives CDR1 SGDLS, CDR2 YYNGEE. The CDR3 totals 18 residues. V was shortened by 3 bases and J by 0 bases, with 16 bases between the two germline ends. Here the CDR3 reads CASSAPGGGSSGANVLTF. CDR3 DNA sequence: TGTGCCAGCAGCGCACCAGGGGGAGGGAGCTCTGGGGCCAACGTCCTGACTTTC.

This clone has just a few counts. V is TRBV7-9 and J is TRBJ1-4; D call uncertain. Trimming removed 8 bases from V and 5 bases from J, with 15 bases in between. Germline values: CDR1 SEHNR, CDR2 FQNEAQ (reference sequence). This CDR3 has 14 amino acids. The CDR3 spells CASGTGSFNEKLFF. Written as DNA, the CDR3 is TGTGCCAGCGGTACCGGCAGTTTCAATGAAAAACTGTTTTTT. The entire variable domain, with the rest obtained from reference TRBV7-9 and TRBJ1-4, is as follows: DTGVSQNPRHKITKRGQNVTFRCDPISEHNRLYWYRQTLGQGPEFLTYFQNEAQLEKSRLLSDRFSAERPKGSFSTLEIQRTEQGDSAMYLCASGTGSFNEKLFFGSGTQLSVL.